The present entry profiles one T cell receptor beta chain with its context. Its target is unknown. The sample comes from a study of blood T cells in healthy people across ages. Across the study: There was about one barcoded beta molecule captured by template switching per two T cells.

A sample-barcoded 5' primer and a J-beta primer mix were used in a second PCR of roughly 6 to 11 cycles. Every single cDNA molecule received a tag from a template-switch adaptor with 12 random nucleotides. Each sample yielded at least 2.5 million CDR3-containing paired-end reads. From the 5' RACE reads, TCRdb called clonotypes with MiXCR, one entry per CDR3 protein. This table has 1.5 million to 2 million distinct CDR3 sequences, around 48% appearing once. Findings and caveats of the study: CMV status of donors was unknown, possibly confounding expanded clonotype changes.

The receptor comes from a woman aged 40 to 49 in good health. The sample taken for sequencing was blood.

This CDR3 reads CASSQDRRSYEQYF. The CDR3, as DNA: TGTGCCAGCAGCCAAGATCGAAGGTCCTACGAGCAGTACTTC. This sequence joins TRBV3-1 and TRBJ2-7; no clear D gene. There are 14 residues in the CDR3. CDR1 and CDR2 from the germline V gene are LGHDT and YNNKEL (reference sequence). V lost 0 bases to trimming and J lost 1 base, with 7 bases between them.